Below, 18 T cell receptor beta chains from the same sample are listed, as sequenced in a study of blood T cell repertoires in COVID-19 (dated by TCRdb to 2019 to 2021). The library was obtained by the immunoSEQ multiplex PCR assay. TCRdb obtained this table from immuneACCESS and retained in-frame rearrangements with V and J assigned. These tables miss some clones; where compared with another copy, unresolved V genes account for less than half of the shortfall, and the remainder is unexplained. This sample comprises under 200,000 clones, 86% of them detected only once. The ten largest clones represent roughly 8.2% of the sample. Material: peripheral blood. These receptors all come from a man in his 60s with acute or convalescent COVID-19.

The table lists this clone with a count of one. The chain carries TRBV7-9 and TRBJ1-2; tentatively, D is TRBD1 (6 bases). The CDR3 extends over 13 amino acids. CDR1 and CDR2 from the germline V gene are SEHNR and FQNEAQ (reference sequence). V gave up 6 bases and J gave up 4 bases, with 12 bases separating them. CDR3 DNA sequence: TGTGCCAGCAGGAAGGACAGTCTCTATGGCTACACCTTC. This translates into CASRKDSLYGYTF.

The sample holds one count of this clone. The chain has TRBV30 and TRBJ1-5; TRBD1 matches 9 bases. The J segment lost 3 bases and the V segment lost 2 bases, leaving 17 bases of the junction unmatched. From germline, CDR1 is GTSNPN and CDR2 SVGIG (reference sequence). The CDR3 has 19 amino acids. CDR3 protein: CAWSPPGQGLPYYNQPQHF. The CDR3 DNA reads TGTGCCTGGAGTCCGCCGGGACAGGGTCTCCCTTACTACAATCAGCCCCAGCATTTT.

The chain recombines TRBV20-1 with TRBJ2-3; D is undetermined. The CDR3 is 12 residues long. The germline V and J ends were trimmed by 3 bases and 3 bases, with 7 bases remaining between them. Looked up from germline, CDR1 is DFQATT and CDR2 is SNEGSKA (reference sequence). The CDR3 nucleotides are TGCAGTGCTAGTAAGAGGACAGATACGCAGTATTTT. It specifies CSASKRTDTQYF.

This chain links TRBV28 with TRBJ2-7; TRBD1 aligns across 8 bases. The CDR3 spans 14 residues. Unmatched junction bases numbered 7, after V lost 4 bases and J lost 5 bases. Germline V gene sequence: CDR1 MDHEN, CDR2 SYDVKM. The CDR3 region has the DNA TGTGCCAGCAGTTCCTCAGGGGGCCTCAACGAGCAGTACTTC. As protein: CASSSSGGLNEQYF.

V usage is TRBV6-1 and J usage is TRBJ2-3; TRBD2 matches 13 bases. Per the germline V gene, CDR1 is MNHNS and CDR2 is SASEGT. The CDR3 contains 16 residues. Trimming took 3 bases from V and 5 from J; bases not matched to a gene: 5. The CDR3 sequence is CASSERTSGRIDTQYF. The CDR3 coding sequence is TGTGCCAGCAGTGAGAGGACTAGCGGGAGAATAGATACGCAGTATTTT.

This clone was found a few times. The chain recombines TRBV7-9 with TRBJ2-1; D is perhaps TRBD2 (5 bases). Per germline, CDR1 SEHNR and CDR2 FQNEAQ (reference sequence). V was trimmed by 2 bases and J by 8 bases, leaving 13 bases between them. CDR3 length: 14 residues. CDR3 sequence (DNA): TGTGCCAGCAGCTTAAATAGCGTTCGGGATGAGCAGTTCTTC. Translated: CASSLNSVRDEQFF. The complete variable domain, with remaining parts taken from reference TRBV7-9 and TRBJ2-1, reads DTGVSQNPRHKITKRGQNVTFRCDPISEHNRLYWYRQTLGQGPEFLTYFQNEAQLEKSRLLSDRFSAERPKGSFSTLEIQRTEQGDSAMYLCASSLNSVRDEQFFGPGTRLTVL.

To note about this clone: In the same sample, other DNA sequences code for this CDR3. The rearrangement uses TRBV5-1 and TRBJ2-1; 8 bases line up with TRBD1. In germline, CDR1 is SGHRS, CDR2 YFSETQ. V trimming: 3 bases; J trimming: 4 bases; junction bases outside the gene matches: 6. The CDR3 is 15 residues long. CDR3 region: CASSSGGRGYNEQFF. The DNA of the CDR3 is TGCGCCAGCAGCTCAGGGGGCCGCGGGTACAATGAGCAGTTCTTC.

This clone has a handful of counts. The V gene is TRBV7-6, the J gene TRBJ2-1, with D possibly TRBD1 on 6 matching bases. V was pared by 3 bases and J by 4 bases, with 13 bases between. This CDR3 is built from 15 residues. The germline gives CDR1 SGHVS, CDR2 FNYEAQ. In DNA, the CDR3 is TGTGCCAGCAGCTTTCTCAGGGGCGTATACAATGAGCAGTTCTTC. It yields the protein CASSFLRGVYNEQFF.

This clone was counted a few times. The gene calls are TRBV28 and TRBJ1-2, with 7 bases matching TRBD1. The CDR3 runs to 15 residues. Germline V gene sequence: CDR1 MDHEN, CDR2 SYDVKM. V trimming: 5 bases; J trimming: 4 bases; junction bases outside the gene matches: 10. CDR3 sequence: CASSLAYGTVYGYTF. DNA of the CDR3: TGTGCCAGCAGTCTAGCCTACGGGACAGTCTATGGCTACACCTTC.

This clone appeared once. V gene TRBV6-4 combines with J gene TRBJ2-1; a possible D gene is TRBD2 (6 bases). V was trimmed by 5 bases and J by 7 bases, leaving 12 bases between them. Germline lookup yields CDR1 MRHNA and CDR2 SNTAGT. This CDR3 has 13 amino acids. The CDR3 DNA is TGTGCCAGCAGTACCGGTCGGGGGAATGAGCAGTTCTTC. Translated, it gives CASSTGRGNEQFF.

The chain is built from TRBV27 and TRBJ2-1; 14 bases are shared with TRBD2. The CDR3 spans 14 residues. Trimming at V came to 8 bases and at J to 8 bases, leaving 5 bases not matched to a gene. CDR1 and CDR2 from the germline V gene are MNHEY and SMNVEV (reference sequence). CDR3 DNA sequence: TGTGCCAGCCTACGACTAGCGGGAGGGTATGAGCAGTTCTTC. Amino acids: CASLRLAGGYEQFF.

The chain is built from TRBV5-1 and TRBJ1-2; D uncertain. V was clipped by 4 bases and J by 5 bases, with 18 bases between them. Germline-derived CDR1 and CDR2 are SGHRS and YFSETQ. There are 15 residues in the CDR3. The CDR3: CASSPVGPAGYGYTF. In DNA form, the CDR3 reads TGCGCCAGCAGCCCCGTTGGCCCCGCGGGGTATGGCTACACCTTC.

The genes are TRBV28 and TRBJ2-7, with D possibly matching TRBD1 (6 bases). The germline V gene has CDR1 MDHEN and CDR2 SYDVKM. The V gene lost 6 bases and the J gene lost 2 bases, with 11 bases spanning the gap. The CDR3 sequence is 13 residues long. CDR3 residues: CASRTSGAYEQYF. The CDR3 region has the DNA TGTGCCAGCAGAACCTCAGGGGCCTACGAGCAGTACTTC.

The rearrangement joins TRBV9 to TRBJ2-3, with 10 bases aligning to TRBD1. Germline V gene data show CDR1 as SGDLS and CDR2 as YYNGEE. V dropped 0 bases and J dropped 1; count of bases not matched to a gene: 5. The CDR3 sequence is 17 residues long. Here the CDR3 reads CASSVARGTGGTDTQYF. For the CDR3, the DNA is TGTGCCAGCAGCGTAGCGAGAGGGACAGGGGGCACAGATACGCAGTATTTT.

The chain combines TRBV19 with TRBJ2-7; D uncertain. The germline gives CDR1 LNHDA, CDR2 SQIVND (reference sequence). The length of the CDR3 is 13 residues. Trimming cost V 1 base and J 2 bases, with 6 bases left between them. CDR3 coding DNA: TGTGCCAGTAGTATAGTACACCCCTACGAGCAGTACTTC. It specifies CASSIVHPYEQYF.

This chain joins TRBV30 and TRBJ2-7, with D tentatively TRBD1 (8 bases). Germline V gives CDR1 GTSNPN, CDR2 SVGIG (reference sequence). Trimming stripped 6 bases from V and 7 bases from J, with 22 bases between. The CDR3 totals 14 residues. The CDR3 protein is CACSVRTGREEQYF. In DNA form, the CDR3 reads TGTGCCTGCTCAGTTAGGACAGGGAGGGAAGAGCAGTACTTC.

CDR3 nucleotide sequence: TGTGCCAGCAAGACAGGGTTGAGTCAGCCCCAGCATTTT. Protein: CASKTGLSQPQHF. This chain links TRBV2 with TRBJ1-5, with 7 positions matching TRBD1. Germline trimming cut 7 bases from V and 6 bases from J; bases unmatched to any gene: 6. The CDR3 spans 13 residues. Germline V lookup: CDR1 SNHLY, CDR2 FYNNEI.

This clone is a singleton in its sample. The chain combines TRBV5-1 with TRBJ1-2, with no clear D. Looked up from germline, CDR1 is SGHRS and CDR2 is YFSETQ. V lost 5 bases, J lost 0 bases, and 8 bases lay in between. The CDR3 contains 13 residues. In DNA, the CDR3 is TGCGCCAGCAGTCCGGCGGCTAACTATGGCTACACCTTC. Its protein is CASSPAANYGYTF. The full variable domain, completed using reference TRBV5-1 and TRBJ1-2, is KAGVTQTPRYLIKTRGQQVTLSCSPISGHRSVSWYQQTPGQGLQFLFEYFSETQRNKGNFPGRFSGRQFSNSRSEMNVSTLELGDSALYLCASSPAANYGYTFGSGTRLTVV.